This is a list of T cell receptor beta chains from one sample in a study of cytomegalovirus exposure and HLA in healthy donors. Sequencing used immunoSEQ multiplex PCR; TCRdb keeps in-frame clones, though not all of them. This sample has about 100,000 clones; approximately 76% occur once, and the top ten carry around 5%. Material: PBMCs. The receptor source for this set is a woman between 18 and 29 years old in good health and CMV-seropositive. The CDR3 runs from the conserved cysteine through the conserved F or W. D genes are given only for firm matches. Rows give clone size only sometimes, using once, few, many, or a class for an expanded clone.

>TRBJ2-1|.|TRBV28|TRBD2
TGTGCCAGCAGCCCAGGGCTAGCGGGCCCCAATGAGCAGTTCTTC
CASSPGLAGPNEQFF
>TRBJ1-3|.|TRBV28|TRBD1
TGTGCCAGCGGCCGGGACAGCTCTGGAAACACCATATATTTT
CASGRDSSGNTIYF
>TRBJ1-1|.|TRBV5-1|TRBD1
TGCGCCAGCAGCGCCATGTCGGACAGGGTACGGACTGAAGCTTTCTTT
CASSAMSDRVRTEAFF
>TRBJ1-4|.|TRBV4-1|.
TGCGCCAGCAGAAGGGCAGGGACTAATGAAAAACTGTTTTTT
CASRRAGTNEKLFF
>TRBJ2-7|.|TRBV2|.
TGTGCCAGCAGTTCCGTCAGCTCCTACGAGCAGTACTTC
CASSSVSSYEQYF
>TRBJ1-5|once|TRBV28|TRBD1
TGTGCCAGCAGTCAAACAGGGGCGGAAAACAATCAGCCCCAGCATTTT
CASSQTGAENNQPQHF
>TRBJ1-1|.|TRBV7-8|.
TGTGCCAGCAGCTTGGGGGCAAGGACTGAAGCTTTCTTT
CASSLGARTEAFF
>TRBJ2-7|.|TRBV4-1|.
TGCGCCAGCAGCCAAGATTGGCTGGGGCCGAACGAGCAGTACTTC
CASSQDWLGPNEQYF
>TRBJ1-2|.|TRBV28|.
TGTGCCTCCCGGACAGCTAACTATGGCTACACCTTC
CASRTANYGYTF
>TRBJ1-6|.|TRBV6-1|.
TGTGCCAGCAGTGGGGAGGGGTCGAATAATTCACCCCTCCACTTT
CASSGEGSNNSPLHF
>TRBJ1-5|.|TRBV30|.
TGTGCCTGGAGTGGGACTCAGGGGCTCCAGCATTTT
CAWSGTQGLQHF
>TRBJ1-5|.|TRBV4-1|.
TGCGCCAGCAGCACCCCAGGGGGCAATCAGCCCCAGCATTTT
CASSTPGGNQPQHF
>TRBJ1-6|.|TRBV5-1|TRBD1
TGCGCCAGCAGCCAACAGGGGCTTAGTTCACCCCTCCACTTT
CASSQQGLSSPLHF
>TRBJ2-2|once|TRBV6-1|.
TGTGCCAGCAGTGGTAGCGTCGAGACCGGGGAGCTGTTTTTT
CASSGSVETGELFF
>TRBJ2-5|.|TRBV5-1|.
TGCGCCAGCAGCTTGATCAGGGCAGAGACCCAGTACTTC
CASSLIRAETQYF
>TRBJ2-1|.|TRBV30|.
TGTGCCTGGAGTGCCCCCTGGGCTAGGGGATACAATGAGCAGTTCTTC
CAWSAPWARGYNEQFF
>TRBJ1-5|.|TRBV6-1|TRBD1
TGTGCCAGCACCGCGGGACAGGGAAAAGATCAGCCCCAGCATTTT
CASTAGQGKDQPQHF
>TRBJ2-1|.|TRBV9|TRBD2
TGTGCCAGCAGCGTCTCAGCGGGATACAATGAGCAGTTCTTC
CASSVSAGYNEQFF
>TRBJ2-5|.|TRBV6-6|TRBD1
TGTGCCAGCGGGACAGGGAATCGGGAGACCCAGTACTTC
CASGTGNRETQYF
>TRBJ2-7|.|TRBV7-9|TRBD2
TGTGCCAGCAGCTTAGACGGGAGGGACTACGAGCAGTACTTC
CASSLDGRDYEQYF
>TRBJ2-5|.|TRBV30|.
TGTGCCTGGAAGGGGCCTCCGGCAGAGACCCAGTACTTC
CAWKGPPAETQYF
>TRBJ2-7|.|TRBV7-9|.
TGTGCCAGCAGCTTCAGGGGATACGAGCAGTACTTC
CASSFRGYEQYF
>TRBJ2-7|.|TRBV28|TRBD2
TGTGCCAGCAGTCCCTGGCGGGAGTTTCACGAGCAGTACTTC
CASSPWREFHEQYF
>TRBJ2-1|.|TRBV6-1|TRBD2
TGTGCCTCCGGGACTAGCGGGAGTAGGGAGCAGTTCTTC
CASGTSGSREQFF
>TRBJ1-5|.|TRBV27|.
TGTGCCAGCAGTTTATCGGGACATAGCAATCAGCCCCAGCATTTT
CASSLSGHSNQPQHF
>TRBJ2-1|.|TRBV2|TRBD2
TGTGCCAGCAAGGGGAAGAGCGGGATCTCCTACAATGAGCAGTTCTTC
CASKGKSGISYNEQFF
>TRBJ2-3|.|TRBV18|.
TGTGCCAGCTCACCACCGGGCAGGCAAGGTGATACGCAGTATTTT
CASSPPGRQGDTQYF
>TRBJ1-5|few|TRBV7-3|TRBD1
TGTGCCAGCAGCTCGACCGCGGGACAGGGGCCTCAGCCCCAGCATTTT
CASSSTAGQGPQPQHF
>TRBJ2-1|.|TRBV19|TRBD2
TGTGCCAGTAGCCCCCCGGGTCTAGCGGATGGGTACAATGAGCAGTTCTTC
CASSPPGLADGYNEQFF
>TRBJ1-1|.|TRBV7-9|.
TGTGCCAGCAGCCCCAGACAAAACACTGAAGCTTTCTTT
CASSPRQNTEAFF
>TRBJ2-7|few|TRBV30|.
TGTGCCTGGAGTGTAGAGATGTCCTACGAGCAGTACTTC
CAWSVEMSYEQYF
>TRBJ1-1|.|TRBV19|.
TGTGTCAGTAGCCGGGAGCTGAACACTGAAGCTTTCTTT
CVSSRELNTEAFF
>TRBJ1-2|.|TRBV16|TRBD1
TGTGCCAGCAGCCAATTGGACAGGCCCGGCTATGGCTACACCTTC
CASSQLDRPGYGYTF
>TRBJ2-3|.|TRBV27|.
TGTGCCAGCAGCGATGACAGCACTAGCACAGATACGCAGTATTTT
CASSDDSTSTDTQYF
>TRBJ2-4|.|TRBV30|.
TGTGCCTGGAGTCTCTCTGAGCGGGCCAAAAACATTCAGTACTTC
CAWSLSERAKNIQYF
>TRBJ2-7|few|TRBV6-1|TRBD1
TGTGCCAGCAGTGAATTTGGGACAGGCCCCTGGCAGCAGTACTTC
CASSEFGTGPWQQYF
>TRBJ2-5|few|TRBV10-3|.
TGTGCCATCAGTGACTTAACTCCCGAGACCCAGTACTTC
CAISDLTPETQYF
>TRBJ1-5|.|TRBV28|TRBD1
TGTGCCAGCAGTACCGGGACAGGGGGCGGGAATCAGCCCCAGCATTTT
CASSTGTGGGNQPQHF
>TRBJ1-5|.|TRBV7-8|.
TGTGCCAGCAGCCCCAGATGGACAGAATATAGCAATCAGCCCCAGCATTTT
CASSPRWTEYSNQPQHF
>TRBJ2-5|.|TRBV2|.
TGTGCCAGCAGTGAAGGGACAGTAAAAGAGACCCAGTACTTC
CASSEGTVKETQYF
>TRBJ2-1|.|TRBV18|TRBD2
TGTGCCAGCTCACCAATTGGTTTCCAAGCGGGAGGGGGTAATGAGCAGTTCTTC
CASSPIGFQAGGGNEQFF
>TRBJ2-4|.|TRBV28|TRBD1
TGTGCCAGCAACCTAGGGGGACAGTCTCTAGCCAAAAACATTCAGTACTTC
CASNLGGQSLAKNIQYF
>TRBJ1-2|.|TRBV5-6|TRBD1
TGTGCCAGCAGCTTCGGGGACAGGTCTTGGGACTACACCTTC
CASSFGDRSWDYTF
>TRBJ1-4|.|TRBV11-2|.
TGTGCCAGCAGCTTTTATTACAGTCCTAATGAAAAACTGTTTTTT
CASSFYYSPNEKLFF
>TRBJ2-1|.|TRBV6-1|TRBD2
TGTGCCAGCAAACGCAGCCCACTAGCGGACAATGAGCAGTTCTTC
CASKRSPLADNEQFF
>TRBJ2-7|.|TRBV19|TRBD2
TGTGCCAGTAGTTCTACTAGCGGATCTTACGAGCAGTACTTC
CASSSTSGSYEQYF
>TRBJ2-5|few|TRBV7-2|TRBD1
TGTGCCAGCAGCTTAAGGTTTTATGGGGACAGGCAGTACGAGACCCAGTACTTC
CASSLRFYGDRQYETQYF
>TRBJ1-2|.|TRBV18|TRBD1
TGTGCCAGCTCACCCGGGACAGCAAACTATGGCTACACCTTC
CASSPGTANYGYTF
>TRBJ1-1|.|TRBV7-9|.
TGTGCCAGCAGGTCAGGACTCGAGGGCACTGAAGCTTTCTTT
CASRSGLEGTEAFF
>TRBJ2-7|.|TRBV6-1|TRBD2
TGTGCCAGCAGTGAAGATGTGGCTAGCGGATTCTACGAGCAGTACTTC
CASSEDVASGFYEQYF
>TRBJ2-7|.|TRBV5-4|TRBD1
TGTGCCAGCAGCTTGGCGGGACAGGGGGCGCTGCAAGAGCAGTACTTC
CASSLAGQGALQEQYF
>TRBJ1-1|.|TRBV10-3|.
TGTGCCATCAGTGGAGCAGGGCTGGGGAACACTGAAGCTTTCTTT
CAISGAGLGNTEAFF
>TRBJ2-3|.|TRBV18|TRBD2
TGTGCCAGCTCACCCGGACTAGCGGCCACAGATACGCAGTATTTT
CASSPGLAATDTQYF
>TRBJ2-7|once|TRBV14|.
TGTGCCAGCAGCCAAGAAACCGGGGACAACTCCTACGAGCAGTACTTC
CASSQETGDNSYEQYF
>TRBJ2-3|.|TRBV5-1|.
TGCGCCAGCAGCAGCGTTGGAGCCCCGTTAACAGATACGCAGTATTTT
CASSSVGAPLTDTQYF